The text below deals with one TCR beta chain. Its antigen remains unknown. The CDR3 runs to 16 residues. CDR1 and CDR2 from the germline V gene are MDHEN and SYDVKM. J was trimmed by 0 bases and V by 4 bases; bases with no gene match: 6. This sample is drawn from a study of cytomegalovirus exposure and HLA in healthy donors. Study-wide findings and caveats: Per published accounts, TCR beta sequences correctly predicted the HLA-A and HLA-B alleles of most subjects. In presence/absence analyses, roughly uniform sequencing depth across donors was assumed. It is likely that the observed cluster of highly shared sequence variants was a sequencing artifact.

The PCR used 60 Vbeta and 13 Jbeta primers. Some clones are missing from TCRdb's copy, which holds only in-frame ones; the method was immunoSEQ multiplex PCR. The sample comprises approximately 220,000 clones, roughly 85% of which are singletons, and 1.5% to 2% rests with the top ten. What was sequenced was PBMCs. The chain uses TRBV28 and TRBJ2-3; 8 positions agree with TRBD2. The TCR was taken from a male donor in good health and CMV-seronegative. This CDR3 reads CASSSIAGLSTDTQYF. In DNA form, the CDR3 reads TGTGCCAGCAGTTCCATAGCGGGGCTGAGCACAGATACGCAGTATTTT.